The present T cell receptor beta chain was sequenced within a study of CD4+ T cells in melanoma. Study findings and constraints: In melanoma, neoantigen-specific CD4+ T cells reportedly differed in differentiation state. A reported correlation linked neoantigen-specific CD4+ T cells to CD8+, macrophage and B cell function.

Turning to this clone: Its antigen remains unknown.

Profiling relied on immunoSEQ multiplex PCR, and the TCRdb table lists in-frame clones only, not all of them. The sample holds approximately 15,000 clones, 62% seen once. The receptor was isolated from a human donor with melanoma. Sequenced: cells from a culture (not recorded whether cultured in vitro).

The CDR3 protein is CASSAGTGQNIQYF. The CDR3 DNA reads as TGTGCCAGCAGCGCCGGGACAGGACAAAACATTCAGTACTTC. The rearrangement joins TRBV9 to TRBJ2-4; TRBD1 matches at 8 bases. Germline trimming cut 3 bases from V and 5 bases from J; bases unmatched to any gene: 4. The CDR3 length is 14 residues. Germline loops: CDR1 SGDLS, CDR2 YYNGEE.